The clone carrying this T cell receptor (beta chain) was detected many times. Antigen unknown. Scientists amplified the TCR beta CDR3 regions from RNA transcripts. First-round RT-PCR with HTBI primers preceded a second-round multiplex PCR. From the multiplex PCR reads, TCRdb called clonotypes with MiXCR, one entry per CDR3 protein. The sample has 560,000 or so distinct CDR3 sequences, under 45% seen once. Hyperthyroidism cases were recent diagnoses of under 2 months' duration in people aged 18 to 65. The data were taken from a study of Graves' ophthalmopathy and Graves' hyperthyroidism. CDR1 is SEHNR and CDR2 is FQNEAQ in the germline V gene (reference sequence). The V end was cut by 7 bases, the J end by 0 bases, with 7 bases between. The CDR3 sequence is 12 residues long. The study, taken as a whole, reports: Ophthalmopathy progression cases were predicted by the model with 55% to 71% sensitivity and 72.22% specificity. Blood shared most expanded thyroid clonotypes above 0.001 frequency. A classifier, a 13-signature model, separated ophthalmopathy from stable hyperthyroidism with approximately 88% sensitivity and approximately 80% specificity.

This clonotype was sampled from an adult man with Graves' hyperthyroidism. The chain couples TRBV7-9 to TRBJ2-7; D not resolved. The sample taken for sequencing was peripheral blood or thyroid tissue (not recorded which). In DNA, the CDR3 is TGTGCCAGCATCGGGCCCTCCTACGAGCAGTACTTC. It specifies CASIGPSYEQYF.